These 9 T cell receptor beta chains were sequenced from one sample in a study of shared clonotypes between healthy human individuals. The method was immunoSEQ multiplex PCR; TCRdb's version includes in-frame clones alone and lacks a portion of them. The profile shows 1,500,000 or so clones, roughly 95% of them singletons. The material sequenced was naive CD4+ T cells sorted from blood. Stated subset: CD45RA+ positively selected. These receptor sequences come from a man aged 30-40 years in good health.

The genes are TRBV6-1 and TRBJ2-5; D may match TRBD1 or TRBD2 (5 bases each). Germline assignment: CDR1 MNHNS and CDR2 SASEGT. This CDR3 contains 13 residues. V was shortened by 10 bases and J by 5 bases, with 17 bases between the two germline ends. The CDR3: CAINDGRDETQYF. In DNA, the CDR3 is TGTGCCATTAATGACGGCAGGGACGAGACCCAGTACTTC.

The rearrangement joins TRBV2 to TRBJ1-5; TRBD1 agrees at 8 bases. The CDR3 extends over 15 amino acids. The germline V gene encodes CDR1 SNHLY and CDR2 FYNNEI. V shed 4 bases, J shed 7 bases, and the junction held 9 bases outside the gene matches. CDR3 region: CASSGTGFISQPQHF. CDR3 in DNA: TGTGCCAGCAGTGGGACAGGGTTCATCAGCCAGCCCCAGCATTTT.

The J gene is TRBJ2-7, the V gene TRBV10-1, with TRBD2 as a possible D gene (5 bases). V shed 6 bases and J shed 2 bases, with 14 bases lying between them. The germline V gene encodes CDR1 WNHNN and CDR2 SYGVQD (reference sequence). This CDR3 region has 14 residues. The CDR3 bases are TGCGCCAGCAGCTTTGCGGGCCCTACCTACGAGCAGTACTTC. Translation gives CASSFAGPTYEQYF.

This clone was observed a single time. The chain combines TRBV27 with TRBJ2-4, with 9 bases identical to TRBD1. CDR1 is MNHEY, CDR2 SMNVEV, per germline (reference sequence). The trim removed 5 bases at V and 0 bases at J, leaving 5 bases unmatched. This CDR3 has 16 residues. CDR3 loop: CASSHGQGIAKNIQYF. The CDR3 DNA is TGTGCCAGCAGTCATGGACAGGGGATAGCCAAAAACATTCAGTACTTC.

This rearrangement joins TRBV28 to TRBJ2-3, with D unresolved. Germline V gene lookup returns CDR1 MDHEN and CDR2 SYDVKM. Trimming took 5 bases from V and 10 from J, leaving 10 bases between them. CDR3 size: 11 residues. The CDR3 loop reads CASSARTAQYF. CDR3 coding DNA: TGTGCCAGCAGTGCTAGAACGGCGCAGTATTTT.

The gene calls are TRBV19 and TRBJ2-3; D is ambiguous. The germline V gene encodes CDR1 LNHDA and CDR2 SQIVND (reference sequence). Trimming shortened V by 4 bases and J by 6 bases, and 5 bases separated the two germline ends. This CDR3 spans 11 amino acids. In nucleotides, the CDR3 is TGTGCCAGTAGTAGCGCGGATACGCAGTATTTT. This codes for CASSSADTQYF.

The J gene is TRBJ2-2, the V gene TRBV5-4, with a possible D match to TRBD1 (6 bases). The CDR3 covers 14 residues. Trimming pared 7 bases from V and 4 bases from J, leaving 14 bases between. The germline gives CDR1 SGHNT, CDR2 YYREEE (reference sequence). The CDR3, as DNA: TGTGCCAGCCGCCTTGACAGGAGCACCGGGGAGCTGTTTTTT. This translates into CASRLDRSTGELFF.

The gene calls are TRBV11-3 and TRBJ2-3, with D unresolved. Between the trimmed V and J ends, which lost 4 bases and 4 bases, there was a span of 15 bases. The germline gives CDR1 SGHNT, CDR2 YENEEA. The CDR3 has 15 residues. The chain's CDR3 is CASSSRAGLPDTQYF. The CDR3 DNA follows: TGTGCCAGCAGCTCCCGCGCCGGCCTCCCAGATACGCAGTATTTT.

This chain joins TRBV11-2 and TRBJ2-4; tentatively, D is TRBD1 (6 bases). Trimming took off 3 bases at V and 0 bases at J, with 18 bases between the two ends. The CDR3 contains 18 residues. The germline CDR1 and CDR2 sequences are SGHAT and FQNNGV. The CDR3 is CASSFYGAGTLAKNIQYF. CDR3 nucleotide sequence: TGTGCCAGCAGCTTCTACGGTGCCGGGACATTAGCCAAAAACATTCAGTACTTC.